Sequencing of this TCR beta chain was carried out in a study of T cells in Graves' hyperthyroidism and ophthalmopathy. Absence of ophthalmopathy progression within 18 months defined stable Graves' hyperthyroidism. The hyperthyroidism patients had all been newly diagnosed, and their disease duration was under 2 months. Their ages ranged from 18 to 65 years. RNA transcripts yielded amplified TCR beta CDR3 regions. TCR CDR3 regions were first amplified by RT-PCR with HTBI primers. TCRdb independently ran MiXCR on the multiplex PCR reads; one entry per CDR3 protein. This table has about 690,000 distinct CDR3 sequences, 17% appearing once. This clonotype was seen repeatedly, ten times or more. Its antigen is currently unknown. Germline CDR1 ENHRY, CDR2 SYGVKD. The CDR3 runs to 13 residues. Trimming cost V 8 bases and J 1 base, with 11 bases left between them. Study conclusions and caveats: Researchers found most expanded thyroid clonotypes above 0.001 in blood as well.

Sequenced sample: blood. The TCR originated in a middle-aged man with Graves' hyperthyroidism. The genes are TRBV10-3 and TRBJ1-2; maybe TRBD1 (5 bases). The CDR3 protein is CAIGGGFNYGYTF. In DNA form, the CDR3 reads TGTGCCATCGGGGGAGGGTTTAACTATGGCTACACCTTC.